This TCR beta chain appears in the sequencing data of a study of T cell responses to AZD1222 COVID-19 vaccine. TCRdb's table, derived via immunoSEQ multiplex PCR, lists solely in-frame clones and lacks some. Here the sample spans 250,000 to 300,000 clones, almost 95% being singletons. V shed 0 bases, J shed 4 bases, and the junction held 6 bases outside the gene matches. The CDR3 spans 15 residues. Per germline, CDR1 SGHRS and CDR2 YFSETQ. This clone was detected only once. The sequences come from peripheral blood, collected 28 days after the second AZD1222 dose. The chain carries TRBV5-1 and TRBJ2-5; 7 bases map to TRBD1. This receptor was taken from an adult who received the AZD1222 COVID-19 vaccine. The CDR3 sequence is CASSLGTGRGETQYF. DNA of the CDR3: TGCGCCAGCAGCTTGGGGACAGGCCGAGGAGAGACCCAGTACTTC.